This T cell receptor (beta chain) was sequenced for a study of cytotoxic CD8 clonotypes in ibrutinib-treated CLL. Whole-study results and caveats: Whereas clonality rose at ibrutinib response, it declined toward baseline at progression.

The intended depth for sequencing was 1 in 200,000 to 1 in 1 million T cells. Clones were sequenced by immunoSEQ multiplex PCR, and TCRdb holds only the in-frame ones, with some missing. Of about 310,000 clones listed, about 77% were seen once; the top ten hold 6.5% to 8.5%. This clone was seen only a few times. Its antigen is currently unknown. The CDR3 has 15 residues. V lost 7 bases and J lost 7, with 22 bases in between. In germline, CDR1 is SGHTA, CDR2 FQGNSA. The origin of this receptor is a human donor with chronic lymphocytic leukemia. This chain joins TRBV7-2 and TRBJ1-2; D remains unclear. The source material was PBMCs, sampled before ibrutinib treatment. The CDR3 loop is CASILLVGSSGGYTF. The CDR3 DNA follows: TGTGCCAGCATCCTACTCGTGGGGTCCTCTGGTGGCTACACCTTC.